This T cell receptor (beta chain) was sequenced during a study of cytomegalovirus exposure and HLA in healthy donors. Researchers ran the PCR with 60 Vbeta and 13 Jbeta primers. Assay: immunoSEQ multiplex PCR; the TCRdb copy retains only in-frame clones and omits some. The specimen's table records around 130,000 clones. The clonotype comes from a woman aged 55-75 years in good health and CMV-seronegative. Sequencing was performed on PBMCs.

In nucleotides, the CDR3 is TGTGCCAGCAGTGAGCCGGGGGACCCCACTGAAGCTTTCTTT. It codes for CASSEPGDPTEAFF. The chain links TRBV2 to TRBJ1-1; D might be TRBD1 (5 bases). The V end lost 3 bases, the J end lost 4 bases, and 12 bases lay between the germline ends. The germline V gene encodes CDR1 SNHLY and CDR2 FYNNEI. The CDR3 runs to 14 residues.